The rows below give T cell receptor beta chains drawn from one sample of a study of T cell responses to AZD1222 COVID-19 vaccine. Clones were sequenced by immunoSEQ multiplex PCR, and TCRdb holds only the in-frame ones, with some missing. This table holds some 120,000 clones, roughly 91% found once. Sequencing used peripheral blood, obtained on day 0 of MenACWY control vaccination. Every receptor here comes from an adult in good health. Both conserved end residues are part of each CDR3. The order of the fields is V gene, D gene, J gene, CDR3 protein. The D gene is left open where the match is weak.

TRBV6-2/TRBV6-3	-	TRBJ1-5	CASSYRAGNQPQHF
TRBV21-1	-	TRBJ2-7	CASITTSEAPSYEQYF
TRBV12-3/TRBV12-4	-	TRBJ1-2	CASRPGTYLGYTF
TRBV3-1/TRBV3-2	-	TRBJ1-1	CASSQGREAFF
TRBV19	-	TRBJ2-1	CASSIVPRDGEQFF
TRBV27	-	TRBJ1-2	CASSKTGDYGYTF
TRBV7-8	-	TRBJ2-6	CASSRGGASPSGANVLTF
TRBV12-3/TRBV12-4	-	TRBJ1-2	CASRSYGYTF
TRBV20-1	-	TRBJ2-3	CSASPTGKDTQYF
TRBV12-3/TRBV12-4	-	TRBJ1-3	CASTHSGNTIYF
TRBV6-5	TRBD1	TRBJ2-1	CASRVPGQGNEQFF
TRBV7-8	TRBD1	TRBJ2-7	CASSLTGQAGTYEQYF
TRBV4-3	TRBD2	TRBJ2-3	CASSAGTSGTDTQYF
TRBV4-3	-	TRBJ2-1	CASSQRLDSYNEQFF
TRBV5-5	TRBD2	TRBJ2-3	CASSKTSGGYTDTQYF
TRBV29-1	TRBD2	TRBJ2-2	CSVEGLAGAVGELFF
TRBV6-5	-	TRBJ2-3	CASQGPPADTQYF
TRBV7-2	-	TRBJ1-1	CASSPRAGNTEAFF
TRBV6-5	-	TRBJ2-1	CASSYSTNEQFF
TRBV9	-	TRBJ1-1	CASSVVDGAGAFF
TRBV5-4	TRBD1	TRBJ1-6	CASSLEGTANSPLHF
TRBV3-1/TRBV3-2	-	TRBJ1-2	CASSQDSGTFGGYGYTF
TRBV19	-	TRBJ1-4	CASRSQGPEKLFF
TRBV27	-	TRBJ1-2	CASSRGHYGYTF
TRBV5-4	TRBD2	TRBJ2-7	CASSVPGLAGLSEQYF
TRBV7-2	TRBD2	TRBJ2-7	CASSLDTSGKYEQYF
TRBV19	-	TRBJ2-7	CASSIRPAPYEQYF
TRBV10-3	TRBD1	TRBJ2-5	CAISDPDRGEQETQYF
TRBV11-3	-	TRBJ2-1	CASSLDQGTSSNEQFF
TRBV19	TRBD1	TRBJ1-1	CASRLDRGTEAFF
TRBV7-8	-	TRBJ1-1	CASSLAGPNTEAFF
TRBV7-2	TRBD1	TRBJ1-2	CASSKDRNYGYTF
TRBV30	-	TRBJ1-6	CAWSVSQRLSPLHF
TRBV19	TRBD1	TRBJ1-2	CASTGTGNYGYTF
TRBV5-1	TRBD1	TRBJ1-6	CASSSVGQGAGSPLHF
TRBV11-3	-	TRBJ2-1	CASSPRTEGKRQFF
TRBV7-2	-	TRBJ1-1	CASSRTSNTEAFF
TRBV5-1	-	TRBJ2-6	CASMGGPGANVLTF
TRBV4-1	-	TRBJ1-1	CASSPGRPALNTEAFF
TRBV7-9	TRBD1	TRBJ1-6	CASSPGTGKNSPLHF
TRBV6-2/TRBV6-3	-	TRBJ2-1	CASSYGPSSQFF
TRBV20-1	TRBD1	TRBJ1-2	CSASSGTGSGYGYTF
TRBV7-3	-	TRBJ2-7	CASSFLPPPAGEQYF
TRBV5-1	-	TRBJ1-5	CASSPMGGGTQPQHF
TRBV11-1	TRBD1	TRBJ2-7	CASRTGPSYEQYF
TRBV4-2	TRBD1	TRBJ1-2	CASSHGNQQGAGGYTF
TRBV7-9	TRBD2	TRBJ2-7	CASSLARASGRGEQYF
TRBV20-1	-	TRBJ2-7	CSASFLAGSSYEQYF
TRBV6-1	TRBD1	TRBJ1-5	CASSSSDRSQPQHF
TRBV30	TRBD1	TRBJ1-5	CAWGQGLSQPQHF